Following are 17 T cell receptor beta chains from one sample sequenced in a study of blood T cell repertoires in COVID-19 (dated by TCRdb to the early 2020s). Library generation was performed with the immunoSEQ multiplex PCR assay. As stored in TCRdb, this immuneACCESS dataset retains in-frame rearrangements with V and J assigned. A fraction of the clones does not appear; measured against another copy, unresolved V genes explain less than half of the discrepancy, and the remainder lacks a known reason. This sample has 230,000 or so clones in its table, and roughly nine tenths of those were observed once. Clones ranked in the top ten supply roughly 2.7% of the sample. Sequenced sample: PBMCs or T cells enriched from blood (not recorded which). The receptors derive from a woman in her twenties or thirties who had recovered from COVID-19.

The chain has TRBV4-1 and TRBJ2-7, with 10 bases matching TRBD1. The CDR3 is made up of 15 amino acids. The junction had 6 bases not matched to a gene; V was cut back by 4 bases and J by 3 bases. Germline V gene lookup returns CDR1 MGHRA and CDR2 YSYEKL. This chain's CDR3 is CASSPRQGAGYEQYF. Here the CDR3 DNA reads TGCGCCAGCAGCCCCCGACAGGGGGCAGGCTACGAGCAGTACTTC.

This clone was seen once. DNA of the CDR3: TGTGCCAGCAGCTTAGCGAGTGTGGGACAGGGGGCTGGAACTGAAGCTTTCTTT. Amino acid sequence: CASSLASVGQGAGTEAFF. The rearrangement uses TRBV7-8 and TRBJ1-1; 12 positions agree with TRBD1. The CDR3 contains 18 residues. Trimming removed 0 bases from V and 5 bases from J; junction bases left unmatched: 10. Per germline, CDR1 SGHVS and CDR2 FQNEAQ.

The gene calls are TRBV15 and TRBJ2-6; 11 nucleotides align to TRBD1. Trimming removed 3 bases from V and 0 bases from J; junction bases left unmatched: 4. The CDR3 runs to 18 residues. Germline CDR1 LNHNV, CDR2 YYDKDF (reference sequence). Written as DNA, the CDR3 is TGTGCCACCAGCAGCGGACAGGGGGCACCCTCTGGGGCCAACGTCCTGACTTTC. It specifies CATSSGQGAPSGANVLTF.

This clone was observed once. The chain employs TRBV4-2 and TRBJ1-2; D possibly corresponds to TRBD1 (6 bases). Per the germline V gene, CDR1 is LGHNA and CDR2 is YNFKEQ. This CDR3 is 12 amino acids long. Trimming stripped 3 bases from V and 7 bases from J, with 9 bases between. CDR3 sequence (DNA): TGTGCCAGCAGCCACCAGGGGCTTGGCTACACCTTC. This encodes CASSHQGLGYTF.

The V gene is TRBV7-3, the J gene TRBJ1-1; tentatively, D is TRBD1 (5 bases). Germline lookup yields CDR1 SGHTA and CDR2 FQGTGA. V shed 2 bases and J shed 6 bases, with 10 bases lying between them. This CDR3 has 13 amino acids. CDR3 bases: TGTGCCAGCAGCTTACAGGGAATTTCTGAAGCTTTCTTT. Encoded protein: CASSLQGISEAFF.

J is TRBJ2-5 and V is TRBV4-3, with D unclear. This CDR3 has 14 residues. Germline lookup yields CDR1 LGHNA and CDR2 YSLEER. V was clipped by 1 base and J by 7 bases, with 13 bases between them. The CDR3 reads CASSQAVVIATQYF. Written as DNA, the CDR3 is TGCGCCAGCAGCCAAGCTGTAGTGATCGCGACCCAGTACTTC.

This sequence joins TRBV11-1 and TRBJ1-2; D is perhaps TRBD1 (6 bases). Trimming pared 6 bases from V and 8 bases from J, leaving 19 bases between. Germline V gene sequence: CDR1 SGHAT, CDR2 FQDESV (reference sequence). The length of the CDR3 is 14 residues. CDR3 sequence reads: CASSFDRSDGGYTF. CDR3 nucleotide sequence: TGTGCCAGCAGTTTCGACAGGTCTGACGGCGGCTACACCTTC.

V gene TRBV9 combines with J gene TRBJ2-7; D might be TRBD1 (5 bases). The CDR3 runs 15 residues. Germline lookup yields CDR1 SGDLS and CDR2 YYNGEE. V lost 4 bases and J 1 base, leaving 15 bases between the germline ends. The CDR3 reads CASSRTSASSYEQYF. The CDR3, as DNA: TGTGCCAGCAGCCGGACAAGTGCTAGTTCCTACGAGCAGTACTTC.

This CDR3 is CASSLAGEKLFF. For the CDR3, the DNA is TGTGCCAGCAGCTTAGCGGGGGAAAAACTGTTTTTT. V usage is TRBV11-2 and J usage is TRBJ1-4; D is unresolved. With 1 base removed from V and 8 bases from J, the gap between germline ends came to 5 bases. The CDR3 totals 12 residues. Per germline, CDR1 SGHAT and CDR2 FQNNGV.

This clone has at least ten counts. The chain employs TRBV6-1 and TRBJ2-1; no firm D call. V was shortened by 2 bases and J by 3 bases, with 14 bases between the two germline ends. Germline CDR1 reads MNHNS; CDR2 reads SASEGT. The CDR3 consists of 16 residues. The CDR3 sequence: CASSEFSSSNYNEQFF. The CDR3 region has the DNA TGTGCCAGCAGTGAATTTTCTAGTTCGAACTACAATGAGCAGTTCTTC.

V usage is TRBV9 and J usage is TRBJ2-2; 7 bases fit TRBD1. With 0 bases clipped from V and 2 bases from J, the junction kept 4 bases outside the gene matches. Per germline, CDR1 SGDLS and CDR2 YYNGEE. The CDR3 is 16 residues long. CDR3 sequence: CASSVEQGLNTGELFF. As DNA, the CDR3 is TGTGCCAGCAGCGTAGAACAGGGGCTTAACACCGGGGAGCTGTTTTTT.

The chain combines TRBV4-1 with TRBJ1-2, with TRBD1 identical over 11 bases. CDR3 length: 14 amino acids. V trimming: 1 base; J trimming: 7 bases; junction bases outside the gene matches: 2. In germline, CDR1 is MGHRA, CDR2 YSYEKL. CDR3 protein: CASSQGGQGGGYTF. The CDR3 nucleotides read TGCGCCAGCAGCCAAGGGGGACAGGGGGGTGGCTACACCTTC.

CDR3 DNA: TGCGCCAGCAGCTACCAGGGAATTGAAAAACTGTTTTTT. Residues: CASSYQGIEKLFF. The chain recombines TRBV5-1 with TRBJ1-4; tentatively, D is TRBD1 (5 bases). CDR1 is SGHRS, CDR2 YFSETQ, per germline. CDR3 size: 13 residues. The germline V and J ends were trimmed by 3 bases and 7 bases, with 10 bases remaining between them.

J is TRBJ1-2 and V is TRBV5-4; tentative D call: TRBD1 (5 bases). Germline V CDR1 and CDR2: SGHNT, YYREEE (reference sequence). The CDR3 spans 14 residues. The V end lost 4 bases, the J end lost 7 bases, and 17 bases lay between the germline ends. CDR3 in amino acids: CASSLPGEGTGYTF. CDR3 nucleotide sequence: TGTGCCAGCAGCCTCCCGGGGGAAGGGACTGGCTACACCTTC. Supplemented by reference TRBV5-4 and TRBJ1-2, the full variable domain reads ETGVTQSPTHLIKTRGQQVTLRCSSQSGHNTVSWYQQALGQGPQFIFQYYREEENGRGNFPPRFSGLQFPNYSSELNVNALELDDSALYLCASSLPGEGTGYTFGSGTRLTVV.

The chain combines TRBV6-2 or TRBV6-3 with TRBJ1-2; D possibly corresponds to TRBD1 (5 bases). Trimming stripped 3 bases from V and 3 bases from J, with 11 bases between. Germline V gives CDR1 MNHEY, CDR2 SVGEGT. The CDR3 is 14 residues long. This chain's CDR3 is CASSYDRGYYGYTF. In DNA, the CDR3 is TGTGCCAGCAGTTATGATAGGGGCTACTATGGCTACACCTTC.

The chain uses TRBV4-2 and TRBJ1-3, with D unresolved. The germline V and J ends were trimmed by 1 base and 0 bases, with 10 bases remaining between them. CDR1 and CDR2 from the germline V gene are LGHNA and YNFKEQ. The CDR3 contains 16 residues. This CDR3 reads CASSQVQIGSGNTIYF. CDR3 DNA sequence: TGTGCCAGCAGCCAAGTACAGATAGGCTCTGGAAACACCATATATTTT.

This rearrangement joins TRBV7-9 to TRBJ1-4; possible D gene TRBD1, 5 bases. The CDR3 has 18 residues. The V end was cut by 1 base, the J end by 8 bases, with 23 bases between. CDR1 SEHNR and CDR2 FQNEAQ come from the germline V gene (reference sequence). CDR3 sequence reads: CASSLGQGAGIRGEKLFF. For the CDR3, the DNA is TGTGCCAGCAGCTTAGGCCAGGGAGCCGGCATCCGGGGGGAAAAACTGTTTTTT. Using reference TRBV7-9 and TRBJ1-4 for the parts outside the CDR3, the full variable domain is DTGVSQNPRHKITKRGQNVTFRCDPISEHNRLYWYRQTLGQGPEFLTYFQNEAQLEKSRLLSDRFSAERPKGSFSTLEIQRTEQGDSAMYLCASSLGQGAGIRGEKLFFGSGTQLSVL.